The T cell receptor beta chain under discussion was sequenced for a study of control samples from healthy donors and cancer patients. Clones were sequenced by immunoSEQ multiplex PCR, and TCRdb holds only the in-frame ones, with some missing. The table records roughly 200,000 clones, about 90% of them present only once. The CDR3 is made up of 13 amino acids. Germline V lookup: CDR1 SGHRS, CDR2 YFSETQ. V lost 1 base, J lost 5 bases, and 9 bases lay in between. Sequenced: blood. The chain is built from TRBV5-1 and TRBJ2-5, with no clear D. This clonotype was sampled from a man under 40 in good health. As DNA, the CDR3 is TGCGCCAGCAGCTTGTGGGGTGGGGAGACCCAGTACTTC. Protein: CASSLWGGETQYF. The full variable domain, in which reference TRBV5-1 and TRBJ2-5 provide the parts outside the CDR3, is KAGVTQTPRYLIKTRGQQVTLSCSPISGHRSVSWYQQTPGQGLQFLFEYFSETQRNKGNFPGRFSGRQFSNSRSEMNVSTLELGDSALYLCASSLWGGETQYFGPGTRLLVL.